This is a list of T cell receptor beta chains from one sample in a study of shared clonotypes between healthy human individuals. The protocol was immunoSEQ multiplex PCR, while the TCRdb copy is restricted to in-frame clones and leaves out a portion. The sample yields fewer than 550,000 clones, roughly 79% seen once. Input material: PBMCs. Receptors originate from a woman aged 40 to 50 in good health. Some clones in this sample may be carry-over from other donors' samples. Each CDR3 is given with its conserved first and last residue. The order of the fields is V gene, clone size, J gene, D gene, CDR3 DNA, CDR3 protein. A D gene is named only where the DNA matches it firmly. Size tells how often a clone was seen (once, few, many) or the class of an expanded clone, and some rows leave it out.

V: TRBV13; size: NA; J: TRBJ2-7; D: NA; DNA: TGTGCCAGCAGCCCCCGCGGGGCGAGCTCCTACGAGCAGTACTTC; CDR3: CASSPRGASSYEQYF
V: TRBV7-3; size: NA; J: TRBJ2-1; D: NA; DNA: TGTGCCAGCAGCTTATCTGCGGGACCACCTTTAAGCTCCTACAATGAGCAGTTCTTC; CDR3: CASSLSAGPPLSSYNEQFF
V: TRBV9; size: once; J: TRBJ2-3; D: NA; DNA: TGTGCCAGCAGCGTGAGCGTTAGCACAGATACGCAGTATTTT; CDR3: CASSVSVSTDTQYF
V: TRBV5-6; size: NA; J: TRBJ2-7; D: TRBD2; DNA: TGTGCCAGCAGCTTGGTACTAGCGGGAGAGCAGTACTTC; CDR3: CASSLVLAGEQYF
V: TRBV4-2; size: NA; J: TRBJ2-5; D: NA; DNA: TGTGCCAGCAGCCAAGATCGAGGACGGCAAGAGACCCAGTACTTC; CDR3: CASSQDRGRQETQYF
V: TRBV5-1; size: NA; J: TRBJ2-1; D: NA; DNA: TGCGCCAGCAGCTCAGCGGGCGGAGCCTACAATGAGCAGTTCTTC; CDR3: CASSSAGGAYNEQFF
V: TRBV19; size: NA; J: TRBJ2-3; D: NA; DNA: TGTGCCAGTAGTATTCTCCGGGGTCCGGAGGGGTCAGATACGCAGTATTTT; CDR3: CASSILRGPEGSDTQYF
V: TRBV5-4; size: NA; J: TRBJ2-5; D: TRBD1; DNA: TGTGCCAGCAGCGCGCAGGGGGCACAGGGGACCCAGTACTTC; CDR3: CASSAQGAQGTQYF
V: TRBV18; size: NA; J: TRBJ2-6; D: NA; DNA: TGTGCCAGCTCACCGGCGGGTGCTGGGGCCAACGTCCTGACTTTC; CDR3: CASSPAGAGANVLTF
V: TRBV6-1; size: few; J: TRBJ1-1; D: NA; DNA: TGTGCCAGCAGCCCGACGGAGAACACTGAAGCTTTCTTT; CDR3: CASSPTENTEAFF
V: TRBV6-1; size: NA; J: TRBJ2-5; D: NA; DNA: TGTGCCAGCAGTGAACGGGACATAAGAGAGACCCAGTACTTC; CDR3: CASSERDIRETQYF
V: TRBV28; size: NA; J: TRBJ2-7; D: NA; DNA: TGTGCCAGCAGCCGATACCTCAGGGGCTACGAGCAGTACTTC; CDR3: CASSRYLRGYEQYF
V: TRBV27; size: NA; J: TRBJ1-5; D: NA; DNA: TGTGCCAGCAGCAAGCTCTATGAAGGGGGGATGGATCAGCCCCAGCATTTT; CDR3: CASSKLYEGGMDQPQHF
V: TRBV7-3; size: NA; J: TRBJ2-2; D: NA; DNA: TGTGCCAGCAGCCCCGACCTGAGGGATACCGGGGAGCTGTTTTTT; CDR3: CASSPDLRDTGELFF
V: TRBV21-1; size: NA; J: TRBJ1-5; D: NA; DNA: TGTGCCAGCAGGGGGACAGGGACGTCGACGCAGCCCCAGCATTTT; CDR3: CASRGTGTSTQPQHF
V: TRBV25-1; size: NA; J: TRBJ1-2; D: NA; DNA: TGTGCCAGCAGTATAGGCTATGGCTACACCTTC; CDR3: CASSIGYGYTF
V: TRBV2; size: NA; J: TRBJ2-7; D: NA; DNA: TGTGCCAGCGGAGCCTTGGCGGCAAGCTCCTACGAGCAGTACTTC; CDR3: CASGALAASSYEQYF
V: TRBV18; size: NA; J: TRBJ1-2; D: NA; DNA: TGTGCCAGCTCACCAGGGACCCCCGCCGGGCACGGCTACACCTTC; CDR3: CASSPGTPAGHGYTF
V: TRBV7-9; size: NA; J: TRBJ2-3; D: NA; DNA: TGTGCCAGCAGCACCAAGATAGACACAGATACGCAGTATTTT; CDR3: CASSTKIDTDTQYF
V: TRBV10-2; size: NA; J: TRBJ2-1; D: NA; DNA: TGCGCCAGCAGACGGGACGTTTACAATGAGCAGTTCTTC; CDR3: CASRRDVYNEQFF
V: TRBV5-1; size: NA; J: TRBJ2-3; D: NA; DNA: TGCGCCAGCCTCCTAGGGACCGCTGGCACAGATACGCAGTATTTT; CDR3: CASLLGTAGTDTQYF
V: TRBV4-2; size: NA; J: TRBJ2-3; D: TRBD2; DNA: TGTGCCAGCAGCCAGATAACAGCGGGAGGGCCGACAGATACGCAGTATTTT; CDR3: CASSQITAGGPTDTQYF
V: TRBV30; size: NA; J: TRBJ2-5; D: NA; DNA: TGTGCCTGTAATTCTGGCCCGTTCCATGAGACCCAGTACTTC; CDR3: CACNSGPFHETQYF
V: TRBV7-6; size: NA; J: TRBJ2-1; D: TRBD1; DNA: TGTGCCAGCAGCGCCCGGGGCCGGGACAGGGTTAATGAGCAGTTCTTC; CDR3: CASSARGRDRVNEQFF
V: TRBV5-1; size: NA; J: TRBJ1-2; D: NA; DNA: TGCGCCAGCAGCTTGCAGCAGCCCAACTATGGCTACACCTTC; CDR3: CASSLQQPNYGYTF
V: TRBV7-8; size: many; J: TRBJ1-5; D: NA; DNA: TGTGCCAGCAGCTTAGAAGAAGGGGCGCCCCAGCATTTT; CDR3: CASSLEEGAPQHF
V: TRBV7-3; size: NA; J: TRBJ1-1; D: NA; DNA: TGTGCCAGCAGCCAACCGGGTGTTTCTGAAGCTTTCTTT; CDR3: CASSQPGVSEAFF
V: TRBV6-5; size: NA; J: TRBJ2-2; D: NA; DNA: TGTGCCAGCAGTTACTCGAAATGGGGCCGGGAGCTGTTTTTT; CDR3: CASSYSKWGRELFF
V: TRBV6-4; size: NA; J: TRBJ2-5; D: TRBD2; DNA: TGTGCCAGCATCACCGGGAGGCCGCAAGAGACCCAGTACTTC; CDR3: CASITGRPQETQYF
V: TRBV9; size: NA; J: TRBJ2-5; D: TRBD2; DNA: TGTGCCAGCAGCGTAGGCGTAGCGGGAGGGCAGAGAGAGACCCAGTACTTC; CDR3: CASSVGVAGGQRETQYF
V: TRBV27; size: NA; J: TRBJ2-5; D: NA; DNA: TGTGCCAGCAGTACCCGGGGGGCGGGAGAGGAGACCCAGTACTTC; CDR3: CASSTRGAGEETQYF